Detailed here is one T cell receptor beta chain. What antigen it recognizes has not been identified. No quality values exist for individual bases; no much larger clone is one base distant. The data stem from a study of OX40 agonist ivuxolimab in advanced cancers. A note on the overall study: Ivuxolimab was an agonistic, fully human IgG2 monoclonal antibody directed against OX40 (CD134), a costimulatory receptor. Intravenous ivuxolimab was administered to patients every 2 weeks at six dose levels: 0.01, 0.1, 0.3, 1.5, 3 and 10 mg/kg. Of the approximately 53 patients in dose escalation, 19 had hepatocellular carcinoma, around 15 had melanoma, 9 had renal cell carcinoma and 9 had head and neck cancer. In the dose-escalation cohort, around 80% of patients were male, and the mean age was around 60 years with a range of 23 to 79. Patients were allowed to have had prior anti-PD-1, anti-PD-L1 or anti-CTLA-4 therapy, and approximately 39% of the dose-escalation patients had been treated with checkpoint inhibitors. Partial responses were achieved by three dose-escalation patients, of whom one had hepatocellular carcinoma and two had cutaneous melanoma. Peripheral TCRbeta sequencing aimed to test whether ivuxolimab altered TCR sequence diversity and caused clonal T-cell expansion. The paper covers the monotherapy dose-escalation part of the phase I ivuxolimab trial, which included N ≈ 50 patients.

For sequencing of the TCRbeta CDR3 region, genomic DNA was extracted from the sorted cells. TCRbeta CDR3 regions were sequenced using the immunoSEQ Assay. TCRdb took this table from immuneACCESS and kept in-frame rearrangements with V and J called. Such tables lack part of the clones; where checked against another copy, unresolved V genes explain under half of the gap, and the rest is unexplained. In all, the sample holds about 61,000 clones, and about four fifths of those were seen once. Together, the top ten hold approximately 0.49% of the sample. What the research found in general, with its limitations: After ivuxolimab, more expanded clones were found on average in CD8+ T cells than in CD4+ T cells. In the 0.1-3.0 mg/kg groups, partial responders were among the patients with the lowest normalized peripheral clonal expansion, particularly in CD8+ T cells. At doses from 0.1 to 3.0 mg/kg, clonal expansion was seen in both CD4+ and CD8+ blood T cells between baseline and week 6. Low levels of normalized T-cell clonal expansion were also seen in some nonresponding patients. Antigen specificity was not determined for the clonally expanded peripheral T cells.

The trial excluded patients who had a history of autoimmune disease or were on systemic immunosuppression. Peripheral blood for TCR sequencing was collected from all dose cohorts at baseline, on cycle 4 day 1, and on cycle 7 day 1. The samples were taken from a phase I, first-in-human, multicenter, open-label dose-escalation trial of ivuxolimab. Adults with locally advanced or metastatic melanoma, renal cell, hepatocellular, or head and neck squamous cell carcinoma were enrolled in the trial. Before TCR sequencing, CD4+ T cells and CD8+ T cells from peripheral blood were sorted into separate populations. The CDR3 has 16 amino acids, counting the end cysteine and phenylalanine. Only the CDR3 DNA stays, 48 bases, in frame from base 1. CDR1 and CDR2 (SEHNR, FQNEAQ) derive from the germline V gene (reference sequence). The junction shows trimming of 5 bases on V and 7 bases on J, plus 21 bases between the germline ends.

The sample here was CD4+ or CD8+ T cells sorted from blood, taken in a trial of the OX40 agonist ivuxolimab. The V and J segments used are TRBV7-9 and TRBJ2-1, with TRBD1 tentatively as D gene (6 bases match). The sequence came from an adult with an advanced solid tumor such as melanoma, head and neck, liver or kidney cancer. In nucleotide form, the sequence is TGTGCCAGCAGCGCCCCCTGGGACACCGGATGGAATGAGCAGTTCTTC. Its product reads: CASSAPWDTGWNEQFF.